This T cell receptor (beta chain) originates from a study of cytomegalovirus exposure and HLA in healthy donors. Study-level results: According to an earlier analysis, most TCR beta V segments yielded productive rearrangements about 87% or about 30% of the time. The classifier, whose performance was assessed in both the original and validation cohorts, reportedly diagnosed cytomegalovirus status with high specificity and sensitivity. Among the sequence variants, a highly shared cluster was likely an artifact of sequencing.

Primers for the PCR totalled 60 Vbeta and 13 Jbeta. Libraries were prepared by immunoSEQ multiplex PCR; TCRdb keeps only in-frame clonotypes and omits some of them. The table lists 210,000 or so clones, about three quarters of them singletons, with less than 3.5% in the top ten. In regard to this clone: The antigen is not known. A read error may account for a junction end that differs from germline.

The TCR was taken from a woman aged 55-70 years in good health and CMV-seropositive. The sequenced sample consisted of PBMCs.

The CDR3 DNA sequence: TGTTCCAGCAGCTTAGTTCAGGAGGGGACGGATTTT. Its protein is CSSSLVQEGTDF. The chain uses TRBV7-9 and TRBJ1-3, with D tentatively TRBD1 (5 bases). The germline V gene encodes CDR1 SEHNR and CDR2 FQNEAQ (reference sequence). The CDR3 is made up of 12 amino acids.